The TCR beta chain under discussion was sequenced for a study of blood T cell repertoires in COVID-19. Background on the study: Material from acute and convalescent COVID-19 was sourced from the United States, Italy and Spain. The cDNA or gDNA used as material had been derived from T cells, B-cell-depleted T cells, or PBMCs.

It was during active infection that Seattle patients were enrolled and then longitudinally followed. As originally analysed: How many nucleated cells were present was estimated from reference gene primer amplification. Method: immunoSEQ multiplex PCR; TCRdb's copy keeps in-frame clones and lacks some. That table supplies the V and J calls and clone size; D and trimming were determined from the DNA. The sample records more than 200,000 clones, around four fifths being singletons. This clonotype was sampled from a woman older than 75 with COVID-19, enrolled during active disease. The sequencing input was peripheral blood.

CDR3 nucleotides: TGTGCCAGCAGCGATAACAGGGGGCCGGATGGCTACACCTTC. Protein product: CASSDNRGPDGYTF. V and J are TRBV28 and TRBJ1-2, with 9 bases aligning to TRBD1. J was trimmed by 6 bases and V by 6 bases; bases with no gene match: 8. This CDR3 has 14 residues. Germline CDR1 reads MDHEN; CDR2 reads SYDVKM.